One and the same sample provided the 24 T cell receptor beta chains below, sequenced in a study of CD8 T cells in Susac syndrome. Reverse transcription used roughly 0.5 to 1 ug RNA and random hexamers. TCRdb called the immunoSEQ multiplex PCR reads again in MiXCR, with one record for every CDR3 protein. The table lists about 210,000 distinct CDR3 sequences, roughly 96% of them singletons. The sample consisted of CD4+ T cells from PBMCs. These receptors were taken from a human donor with multiple sclerosis.

The rearrangement links TRBV5-1 to TRBJ2-5; D could derive from TRBD1 or TRBD2 (5 bases each). V lost 2 bases and J 2 bases, leaving 10 bases between the germline ends. There are 14 residues in the CDR3. The germline gives CDR1 SGHRS, CDR2 YFSETQ. The CDR3 nucleotides read TGCGCCAGCAGCTTTCGGGACCCTCAAGAGACCCAGTACTTC. As protein: CASSFRDPQETQYF.

This sequence joins TRBV25-1 and TRBJ2-7; TRBD1 matches at 9 bases. The CDR3 consists of 14 residues. The junction had 9 bases not matched to a gene; V was cut back by 7 bases and J by 5 bases. From germline, CDR1 is MGHDK and CDR2 SYGVNS. CDR3 sequence: CASTPDRGGDEQYF. CDR3 sequence (DNA): TGTGCCAGCACCCCGGACAGGGGAGGCGACGAGCAGTACTTC.

The chain links TRBV29-1 to TRBJ2-5, with a possible D match to TRBD2 (6 bases). The V gene lost 0 bases and the J gene lost 7 bases, with 12 bases spanning the gap. The CDR3 sequence is 13 residues long. Germline V lookup: CDR1 SQVTM, CDR2 ANQGSEA. The CDR3 DNA follows: TGCAGCGTTGAAGAGGTGCGGGGAGGGACCCAGTACTTC. Amino acids: CSVEEVRGGTQYF.

The chain recombines TRBV28 with TRBJ2-1; TRBD2 agrees at 11 bases. Germline V lookup: CDR1 MDHEN, CDR2 SYDVKM. V lost 3 bases and J lost 10; bases outside the gene matches: 11. This CDR3 is built from 16 residues. The CDR3 sequence: CASSFPGTSGRLEQFF. The CDR3 DNA reads as TGTGCCAGCAGTTTTCCCGGGACTAGCGGTCGTTTGGAGCAGTTCTTC.

The V gene is TRBV29-1, the J gene TRBJ2-7; a weak D match, TRBD1 (5 bases). Trimming shortened V by 6 bases and J by 0 bases, and 12 bases separated the two germline ends. The CDR3 runs to 13 residues. Germline CDR1 reads SQVTM; CDR2 reads ANQGSEA. In DNA, the CDR3 is TGCAGCGTCCTAAAGGACACCTCCTACGAGCAGTACTTC. Its protein product is CSVLKDTSYEQYF.

Comment on this clonotype: The junction shows a germline mismatch at one end, possibly a read error. J is TRBJ1-1 and V is TRBV5-1; 9 nucleotides match TRBD1. The CDR3 contains 16 residues. Germline V gene sequence: CDR1 SGHRS, CDR2 YFSETQ. In nucleotides, the CDR3 is TGCGCTAGCAGGACCGGGACAGGGACAGGAGACACTGAAGCTTTCTTT. Its protein is CASRTGTGTGDTEAFF.

This rearrangement joins TRBV6-1 to TRBJ2-6; 7 nucleotides line up with TRBD1. Trimming removed 6 bases from V and 4 bases from J; junction bases left unmatched: 9. Germline assignment: CDR1 MNHNS and CDR2 SASEGT. This CDR3 region has 16 residues. CDR3 in amino acids: CASRLKGGWGANVLTF. The CDR3 nucleotides read TGTGCCAGCAGACTAAAAGGGGGCTGGGGGGCCAACGTCCTGACTTTC.

The rearrangement uses TRBV30 and TRBJ2-7; 13 bases are shared with TRBD2. CDR1 is GTSNPN, CDR2 SVGIG, per germline (reference sequence). There are 15 residues in the CDR3. Unmatched junction bases numbered 6, after V lost 3 bases and J lost 4 bases. CDR3 loop: CAWRDPGLAGYEQYF. The CDR3 DNA sequence: TGTGCCTGGAGAGACCCGGGACTAGCGGGATACGAGCAGTACTTC.

The rearrangement links TRBV20-1 to TRBJ1-2; D call uncertain. This CDR3 is 13 amino acids long. The germline V gene encodes CDR1 DFQATT and CDR2 SNEGSKA (reference sequence). The germline V and J ends were trimmed by 4 bases and 4 bases, with 13 bases remaining between them. Here the CDR3 reads CSAKRTETYGYTF. In DNA, the CDR3 is TGCAGTGCTAAAAGGACTGAGACCTATGGCTACACCTTC.

The chain is built from TRBV27 and TRBJ2-1; the match to TRBD2 covers 7 bases. V lost 0 bases to trimming and J lost 3 bases; unmatched junction nucleotides: 11. Germline CDR1 MNHEY, CDR2 SMNVEV (reference sequence). This CDR3 has 18 amino acids. The CDR3 bases are TGTGCCAGCAGTTTATCGAAAGGCCGGCTAGCGGTCTACAATGAGCAGTTCTTC. Protein product: CASSLSKGRLAVYNEQFF.

V and J are TRBV20-1 and TRBJ2-1; 9 nucleotides line up with TRBD2. The V and J ends lost 0 bases and 6 bases, in that order; junction bases with no gene match: 12. From germline, CDR1 is DFQATT and CDR2 SNEGSKA (reference sequence). The CDR3 is 17 amino acids. The CDR3 loop reads CSARDLLRAGGPNEQFF. The CDR3, as DNA: TGCAGTGCTAGAGATTTACTCAGGGCGGGAGGGCCCAATGAGCAGTTCTTC.

V usage is TRBV5-4 and J usage is TRBJ2-1; 8 bases line up with TRBD1. This CDR3 spans 15 amino acids. Germline CDR1 and CDR2: SGHNT and YYREEE (reference sequence). J gave up 7 bases and V 4 bases, and 10 bases lay outside the gene matches. The CDR3 region is CASSPRGRGQNEQFF. The CDR3 DNA reads TGTGCCAGCAGCCCGCGGGGCAGGGGGCAGAATGAGCAGTTCTTC. Together with reference TRBV5-4 and TRBJ2-1, the CDR3 gives the full variable domain: ETGVTQSPTHLIKTRGQQVTLRCSSQSGHNTVSWYQQALGQGPQFIFQYYREEENGRGNFPPRFSGLQFPNYSSELNVNALELDDSALYLCASSPRGRGQNEQFFGPGTRLTVL.

The rearrangement links TRBV11-2 to TRBJ1-1; a weak D match, TRBD1 (5 bases). The ends were cut back, 5 bases at V and 8 bases at J, with 12 bases in the middle. CDR1 SGHAT and CDR2 FQNNGV come from the germline V gene. The CDR3 consists of 12 residues. The CDR3 loop is CASSRRRGEAFF. CDR3 in DNA: TGTGCCAGCAGCCGACGGAGGGGCGAAGCTTTCTTT.

The chain combines TRBV4-1 with TRBJ2-3; D is possibly TRBD2 (5 bases). Germline loops: CDR1 MGHRA, CDR2 YSYEKL. This CDR3 contains 14 residues. The germline V and J ends were trimmed by 4 bases and 6 bases, with 14 bases remaining between them. The CDR3 DNA sequence: TGCGCCAGCAGCCCAAGTCCGCAGCGGGATACGCAGTATTTT. Translating gives CASSPSPQRDTQYF.

V and J are TRBV28 and TRBJ1-1; D is undetermined. Trimming left V 7 bases short and J 5 bases short, with 8 bases between. The germline V gene encodes CDR1 MDHEN and CDR2 SYDVKM. The CDR3 sequence is 11 residues long. The CDR3 coding sequence is TGTGCCAGCACCTACGGGACTGAAGCTTTCTTT. Encoded protein: CASTYGTEAFF.

The chain is built from TRBV5-1 and TRBJ2-1, with 12 bases lining up with TRBD2. CDR3 length: 15 residues. Trimming removed 4 bases from V and 8 bases from J; junction bases left unmatched: 7. Germline lookup yields CDR1 SGHRS and CDR2 YFSETQ. CDR3 DNA: TGCGCCAGCAGCCCATCTAGCGGGAGGGGCCATGAGCAGTTCTTC. Translating it yields CASSPSSGRGHEQFF.

This clonotype was detected a few times. V and J are TRBV29-1 and TRBJ1-1, with D maybe TRBD1 (6 bases). CDR3 length: 13 amino acids. Germline V CDR1 and CDR2: SQVTM, ANQGSEA. The ends were cut back, 3 bases at V and 5 bases at J, with 13 bases in the middle. CDR3 sequence (DNA): TGCAGCGTTGATCTCAGGGGTGGGACTGAAGCTTTCTTT. Its protein product is CSVDLRGGTEAFF.

The DNA for the CDR3 is TGTGCCAGCAGGGACGAAGAGACCCAGTACTTC. Protein: CASRDEETQYF. The rearrangement links TRBV28 to TRBJ2-5; no reliable D call. In germline, CDR1 is MDHEN, CDR2 SYDVKM. The CDR3 is made up of 11 amino acids. V lost 6 bases and J 3 bases, leaving 5 bases between the germline ends.

The gene calls are TRBV30 and TRBJ1-1; D is undetermined. The germline CDR1 and CDR2 sequences are GTSNPN and SVGIG (reference sequence). The CDR3 runs 13 residues. The germline V and J ends were trimmed by 4 bases and 4 bases, with 13 bases remaining between them. CDR3 residues: CAWTHSKGTEAFF. The CDR3 DNA follows: TGTGCCTGGACCCACTCTAAGGGCACTGAAGCTTTCTTT.

This sequence joins TRBV29-1 and TRBJ1-1; 8 bases agree with TRBD1. Germline-derived CDR1 and CDR2 are SQVTM and ANQGSEA. The CDR3 length is 15 residues. Germline trimming cut 7 bases from V and 4 bases from J; bases unmatched to any gene: 14. The CDR3, as DNA: TGCAGCGCCGTTGGACAGGGCGGTTGGGGCACTGAAGCTTTCTTT. It is translated as CSAVGQGGWGTEAFF. The full variable domain, with the rest looked up from reference TRBV29-1 and TRBJ1-1, is SAVISQKPSRDICQRGTSLTIQCQVDSQVTMMFWYRQQPGQSLTLIATANQGSEATYESGFVIDKFPISRPNLTFSTLTVSNMSPEDSSIYLCSAVGQGGWGTEAFFGQGTRLTVV.

V gene TRBV7-9 combines with J gene TRBJ1-5; 8 nucleotides line up with TRBD1. There are 15 residues in the CDR3. CDR1 and CDR2 (germline): SEHNR, FQNEAQ (reference sequence). J was trimmed by 2 bases and V by 5 bases; bases with no gene match: 5. CDR3 loop: CASSKGGQGNQPQHF. CDR3 sequence (DNA): TGTGCCAGCAGCAAGGGGGGACAGGGCAATCAGCCCCAGCATTTT.

V usage is TRBV5-1 and J usage is TRBJ2-1; the match to TRBD1 covers 7 bases. The CDR3 spans 12 residues. Trimming cost V 3 bases and J 8 bases; bases outside gene matches: 2. Per germline, CDR1 SGHRS and CDR2 YFSETQ. The CDR3 nucleotides are TGCGCCAGCAGCTCTCAGGGGGATGAGCAGTTCTTC. Translated: CASSSQGDEQFF.

The genes are TRBV20-1 and TRBJ2-7; 9 positions agree with TRBD2. From germline, CDR1 is DFQATT and CDR2 SNEGSKA (reference sequence). There are 13 residues in the CDR3. V was clipped by 4 bases and J by 6 bases; unmatched bases: 7. The CDR3 loop reads CSANSGSRGEQYF. For the CDR3, the DNA is TGCAGTGCTAATAGCGGGAGTAGGGGCGAGCAGTACTTC.

The chain carries TRBV6-5 and TRBJ2-7; possibly TRBD2 for D (5 bases). V was clipped by 7 bases and J by 0 bases, with 16 bases between them. Germline CDR1 is MNHEY and CDR2 is SVGAGI. This CDR3 contains 15 residues. Written as DNA, the CDR3 is TGTGCCAGCACCTCTGGAGGCAGCGACTCCTACGAGCAGTACTTC. Translating it yields CASTSGGSDSYEQYF.